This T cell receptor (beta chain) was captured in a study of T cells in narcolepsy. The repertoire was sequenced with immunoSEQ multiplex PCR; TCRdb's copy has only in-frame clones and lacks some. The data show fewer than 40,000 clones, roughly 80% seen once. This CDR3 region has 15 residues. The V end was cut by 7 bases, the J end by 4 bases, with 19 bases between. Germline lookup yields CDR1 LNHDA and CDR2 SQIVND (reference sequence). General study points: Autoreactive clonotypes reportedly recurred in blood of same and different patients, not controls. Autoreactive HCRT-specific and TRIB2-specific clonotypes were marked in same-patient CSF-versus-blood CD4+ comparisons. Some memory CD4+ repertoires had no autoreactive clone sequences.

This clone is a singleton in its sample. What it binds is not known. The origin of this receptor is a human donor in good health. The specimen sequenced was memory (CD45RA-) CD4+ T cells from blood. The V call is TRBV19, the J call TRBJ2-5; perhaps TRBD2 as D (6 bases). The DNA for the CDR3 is TGTGCCAGTAACAAGGGGACTTGGGTTCCAGAGACCCAGTACTTC. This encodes CASNKGTWVPETQYF.